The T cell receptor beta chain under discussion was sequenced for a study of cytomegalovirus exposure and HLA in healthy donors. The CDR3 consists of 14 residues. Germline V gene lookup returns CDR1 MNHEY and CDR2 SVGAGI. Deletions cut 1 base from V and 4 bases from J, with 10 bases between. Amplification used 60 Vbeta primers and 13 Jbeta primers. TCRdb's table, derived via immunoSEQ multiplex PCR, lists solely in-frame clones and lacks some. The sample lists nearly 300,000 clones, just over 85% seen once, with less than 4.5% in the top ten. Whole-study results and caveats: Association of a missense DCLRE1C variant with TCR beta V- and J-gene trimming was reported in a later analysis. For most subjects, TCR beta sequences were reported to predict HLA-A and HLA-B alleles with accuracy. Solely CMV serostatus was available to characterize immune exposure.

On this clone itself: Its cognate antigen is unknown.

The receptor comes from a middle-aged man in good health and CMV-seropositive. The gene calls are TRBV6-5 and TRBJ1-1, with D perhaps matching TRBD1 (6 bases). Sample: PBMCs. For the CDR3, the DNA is TGTGCCAGCAGTTACTGGGGGCAAGGCACTGAAGCTTTCTTT. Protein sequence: CASSYWGQGTEAFF.